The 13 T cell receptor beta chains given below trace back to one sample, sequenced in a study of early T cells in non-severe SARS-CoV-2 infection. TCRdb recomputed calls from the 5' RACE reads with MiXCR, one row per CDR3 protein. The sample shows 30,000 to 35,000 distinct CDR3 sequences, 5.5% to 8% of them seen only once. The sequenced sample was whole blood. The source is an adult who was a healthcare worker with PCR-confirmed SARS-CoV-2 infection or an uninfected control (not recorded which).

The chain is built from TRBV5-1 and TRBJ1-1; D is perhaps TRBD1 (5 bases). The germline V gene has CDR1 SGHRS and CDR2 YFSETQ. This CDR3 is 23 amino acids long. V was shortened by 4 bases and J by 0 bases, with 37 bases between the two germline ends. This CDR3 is CASSNDAPTAPHLDPPLNTEAFF. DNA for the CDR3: TGCGCCAGCAGCAACGATGCCCCGACAGCCCCCCATCTTGATCCCCCCTTGAACACTGAAGCTTTCTTT.

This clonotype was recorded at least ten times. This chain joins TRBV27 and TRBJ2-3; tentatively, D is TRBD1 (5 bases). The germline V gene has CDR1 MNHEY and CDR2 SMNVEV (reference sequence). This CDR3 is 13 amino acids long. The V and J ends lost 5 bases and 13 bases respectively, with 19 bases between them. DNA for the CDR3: TGTGCCAGCAGTCCCCCGCCAGGACATGGGGAGTATTTT. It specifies CASSPPPGHGEYF.

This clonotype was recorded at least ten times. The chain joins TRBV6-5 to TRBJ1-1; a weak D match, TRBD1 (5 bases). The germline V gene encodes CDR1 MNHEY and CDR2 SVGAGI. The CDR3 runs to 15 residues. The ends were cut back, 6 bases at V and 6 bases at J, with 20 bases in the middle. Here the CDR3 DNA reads TGTGCCAGCAGATCGACCGGGGCCCCCAGGCCTGAAGCTTTCTTT. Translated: CASRSTGAPRPEAFF.

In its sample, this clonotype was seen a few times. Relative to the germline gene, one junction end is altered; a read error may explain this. DNA of the CDR3: TGTGCCAGCAGCGTCCGACAGGCCTCTGAAAACACCATATATTTT. Encoded protein: CASSVRQASENTIYF. This chain uses TRBV9 with TRBJ1-3; perhaps TRBD1 as D (6 bases). Per germline, CDR1 SGDLS and CDR2 YYNGEE. CDR3 length: 15 residues.

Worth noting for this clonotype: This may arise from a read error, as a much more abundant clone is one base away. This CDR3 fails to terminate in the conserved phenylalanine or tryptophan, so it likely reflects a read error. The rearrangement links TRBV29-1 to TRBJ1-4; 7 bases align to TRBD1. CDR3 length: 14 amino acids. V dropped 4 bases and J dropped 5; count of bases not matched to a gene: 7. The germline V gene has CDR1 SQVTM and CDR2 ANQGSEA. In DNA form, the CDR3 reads TGCAGCGTTGTAGTTGCGACAGGGAATGAAAAACTGTTTATT. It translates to CSVVVATGNEKLFI.

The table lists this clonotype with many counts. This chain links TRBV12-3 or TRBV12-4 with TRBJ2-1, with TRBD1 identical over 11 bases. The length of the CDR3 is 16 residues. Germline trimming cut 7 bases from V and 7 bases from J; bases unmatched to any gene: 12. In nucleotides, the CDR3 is TGTGCCAGCAACACACACCGGGACAGGGGGTTAAATGAGCAGTTCTTC. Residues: CASNTHRDRGLNEQFF.

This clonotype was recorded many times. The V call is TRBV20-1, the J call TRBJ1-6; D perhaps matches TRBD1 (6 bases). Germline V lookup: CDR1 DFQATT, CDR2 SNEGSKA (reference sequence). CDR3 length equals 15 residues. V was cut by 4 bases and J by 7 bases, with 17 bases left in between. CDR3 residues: CSAISPGAKNSPLHF. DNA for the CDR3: TGCAGTGCTATCTCCCCGGGGGCGAAAAATTCACCCCTCCACTTT.

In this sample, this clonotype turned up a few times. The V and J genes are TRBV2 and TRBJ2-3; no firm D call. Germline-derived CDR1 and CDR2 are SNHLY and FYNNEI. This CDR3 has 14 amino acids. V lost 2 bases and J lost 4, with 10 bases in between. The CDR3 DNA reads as TGTGCCAGCAGTGAACAGTTGGTTCCAGATACGCAGTATTTT. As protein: CASSEQLVPDTQYF.

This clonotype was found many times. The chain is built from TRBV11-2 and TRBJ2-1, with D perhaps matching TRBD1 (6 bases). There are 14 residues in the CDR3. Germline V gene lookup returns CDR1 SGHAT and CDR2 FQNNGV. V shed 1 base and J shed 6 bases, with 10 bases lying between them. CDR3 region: CASSLAGVINEQFF. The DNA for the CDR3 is TGTGCCAGCAGCTTAGCAGGGGTGATCAATGAGCAGTTCTTC.

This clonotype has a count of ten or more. This CDR3 reads CASSLEQGTDTQYF. In nucleotides, the CDR3 is TGTGCCAGCAGCTTAGAACAGGGCACAGATACGCAGTATTTT. The chain carries TRBV7-9 and TRBJ2-3; D possibly corresponds to TRBD1 (5 bases). CDR1 SEHNR and CDR2 FQNEAQ come from the germline V gene (reference sequence). The V and J ends lost 1 base and 1 base respectively, with 6 bases between them. This CDR3 spans 14 amino acids.

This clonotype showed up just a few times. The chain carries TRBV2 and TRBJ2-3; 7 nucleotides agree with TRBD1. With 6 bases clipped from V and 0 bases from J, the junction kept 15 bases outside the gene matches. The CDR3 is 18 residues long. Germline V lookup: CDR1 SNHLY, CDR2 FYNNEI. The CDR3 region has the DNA TGTGCCAGCAGCCCCCGACAGGGAGAGGGGTCTAGCACAGATACGCAGTATTTT. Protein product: CASSPRQGEGSSTDTQYF.

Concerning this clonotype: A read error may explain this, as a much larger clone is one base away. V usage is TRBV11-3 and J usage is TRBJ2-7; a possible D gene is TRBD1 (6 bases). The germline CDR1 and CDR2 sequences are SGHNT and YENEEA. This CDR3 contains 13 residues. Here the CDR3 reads CASSRGQTYEQHF. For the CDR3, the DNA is TGTGCCAGCAGCCGAGGACAGACCTACGAGCAGCACTTC.

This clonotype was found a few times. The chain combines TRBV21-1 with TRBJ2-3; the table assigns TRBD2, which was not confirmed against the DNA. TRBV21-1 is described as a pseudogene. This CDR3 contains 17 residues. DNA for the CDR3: TGTGCCAGCAGCAAAGGGCCACTAGCTGGCCTCACAGATACGCAGTATTTT. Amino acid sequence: CASSKGPLAGLTDTQYF.